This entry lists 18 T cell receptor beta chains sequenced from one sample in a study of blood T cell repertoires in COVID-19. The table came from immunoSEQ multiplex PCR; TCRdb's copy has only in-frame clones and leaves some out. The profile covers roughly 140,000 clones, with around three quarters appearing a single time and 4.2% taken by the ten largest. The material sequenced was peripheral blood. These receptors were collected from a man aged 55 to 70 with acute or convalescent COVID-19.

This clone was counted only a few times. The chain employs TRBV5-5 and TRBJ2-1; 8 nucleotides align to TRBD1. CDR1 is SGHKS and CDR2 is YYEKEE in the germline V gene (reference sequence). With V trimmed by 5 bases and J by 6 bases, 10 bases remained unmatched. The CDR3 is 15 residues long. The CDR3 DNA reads TGTGCCAGCAGACACACGCGGACAGGGACCAATGAGCAGTTCTTC. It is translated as CASRHTRTGTNEQFF.

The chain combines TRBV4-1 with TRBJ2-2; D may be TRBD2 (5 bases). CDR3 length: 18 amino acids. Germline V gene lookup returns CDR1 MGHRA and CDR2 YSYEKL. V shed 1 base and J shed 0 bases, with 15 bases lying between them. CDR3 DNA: TGCGCCAGCAGCCAAGCACCCGTTAGCGCTACGAACACCGGGGAGCTGTTTTTT. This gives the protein CASSQAPVSATNTGELFF.

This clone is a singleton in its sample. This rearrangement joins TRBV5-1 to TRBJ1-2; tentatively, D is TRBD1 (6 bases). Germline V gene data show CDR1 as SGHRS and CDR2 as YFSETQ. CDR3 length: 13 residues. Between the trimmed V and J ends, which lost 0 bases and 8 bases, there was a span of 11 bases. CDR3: CASSLGQVVGYTF. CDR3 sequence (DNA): TGCGCCAGCAGCTTGGGACAGGTGGTCGGCTACACCTTC.

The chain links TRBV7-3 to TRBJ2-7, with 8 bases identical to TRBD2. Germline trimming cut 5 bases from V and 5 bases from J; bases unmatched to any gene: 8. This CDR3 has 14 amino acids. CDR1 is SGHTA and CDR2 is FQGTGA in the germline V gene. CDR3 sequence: CASSLSSGSDEQYF. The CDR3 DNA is TGTGCCAGCAGCCTAAGCAGCGGGAGCGACGAGCAGTACTTC.

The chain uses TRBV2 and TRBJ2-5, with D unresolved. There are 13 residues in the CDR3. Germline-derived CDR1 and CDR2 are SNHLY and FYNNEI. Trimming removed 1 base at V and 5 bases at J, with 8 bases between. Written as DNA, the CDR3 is TGTGCCAGCAGTGAAGGGGCCGTGGAGACCCAGTACTTC. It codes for CASSEGAVETQYF.

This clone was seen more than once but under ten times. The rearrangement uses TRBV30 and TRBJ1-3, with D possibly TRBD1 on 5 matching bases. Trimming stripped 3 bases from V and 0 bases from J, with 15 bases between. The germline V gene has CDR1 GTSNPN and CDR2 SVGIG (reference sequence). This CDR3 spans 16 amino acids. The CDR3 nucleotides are TGTGCCTGGAGCCGAAGGGACTCCCGCTCTGGAAACACCATATATTTT. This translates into CAWSRRDSRSGNTIYF. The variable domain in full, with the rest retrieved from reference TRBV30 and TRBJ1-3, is SQTIHQWPATLVQPVGSPLSLECTVEGTSNPNLYWYRQAAGRGLQLLFYSVGIGQISSEVPQNLSASRPQDRQFILSSKKLLLSDSGFYLCAWSRRDSRSGNTIYFGEGSWLTVV.

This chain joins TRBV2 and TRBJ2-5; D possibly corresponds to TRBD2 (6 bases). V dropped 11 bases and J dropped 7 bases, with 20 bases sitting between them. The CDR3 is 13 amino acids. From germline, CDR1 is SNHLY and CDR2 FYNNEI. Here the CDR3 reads CAGTGHQMGTQYF. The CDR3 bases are TGTGCCGGGACTGGACACCAGATGGGGACCCAGTACTTC. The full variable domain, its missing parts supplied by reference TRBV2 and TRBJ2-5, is EPEVTQTPSHQVTQMGQEVILRCVPISNHLYFYWYRQILGQKVEFLVSFYNNEISEKSEIFDDQFSVERPDGSNFTLKIRSTKLEDSAMYFCAGTGHQMGTQYFGPGTRLLVL.

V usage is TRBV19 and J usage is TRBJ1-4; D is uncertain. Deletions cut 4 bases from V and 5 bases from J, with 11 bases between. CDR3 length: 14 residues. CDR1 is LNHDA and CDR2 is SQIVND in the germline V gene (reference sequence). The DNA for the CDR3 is TGTGCCAGTAGTAAGGAGTTCCTGAATGAAAAACTGTTTTTT. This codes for CASSKEFLNEKLFF.

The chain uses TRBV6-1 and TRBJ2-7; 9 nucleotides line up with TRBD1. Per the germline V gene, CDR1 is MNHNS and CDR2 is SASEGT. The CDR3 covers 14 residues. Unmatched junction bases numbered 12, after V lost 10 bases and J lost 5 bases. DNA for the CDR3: TGTGCCACCAATGAAATACAGGGGGCGCACGAGCAGTACTTC. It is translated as CATNEIQGAHEQYF.

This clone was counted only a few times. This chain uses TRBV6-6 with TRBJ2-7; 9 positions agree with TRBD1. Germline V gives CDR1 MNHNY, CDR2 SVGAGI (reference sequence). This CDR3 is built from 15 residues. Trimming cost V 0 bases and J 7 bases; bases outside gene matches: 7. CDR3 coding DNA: TGTGCCAGCAGTTACTCAGGGACAGGGCGGGGAGAGCAGTACTTC. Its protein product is CASSYSGTGRGEQYF.

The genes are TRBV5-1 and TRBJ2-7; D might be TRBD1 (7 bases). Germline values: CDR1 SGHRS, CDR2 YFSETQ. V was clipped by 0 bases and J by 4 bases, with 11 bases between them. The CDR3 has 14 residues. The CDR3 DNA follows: TGCGCCAGCAGCTTGGGACAGGGACTTTACGAGCAGTACTTC. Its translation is CASSLGQGLYEQYF.

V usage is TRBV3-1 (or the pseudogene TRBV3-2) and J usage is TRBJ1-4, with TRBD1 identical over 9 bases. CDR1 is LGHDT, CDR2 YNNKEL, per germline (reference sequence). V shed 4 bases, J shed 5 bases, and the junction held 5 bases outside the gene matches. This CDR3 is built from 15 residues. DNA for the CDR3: TGTGCCAGCAGCCTATCAGGGACAGGGAATGAAAAACTGTTTTTT. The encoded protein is CASSLSGTGNEKLFF.

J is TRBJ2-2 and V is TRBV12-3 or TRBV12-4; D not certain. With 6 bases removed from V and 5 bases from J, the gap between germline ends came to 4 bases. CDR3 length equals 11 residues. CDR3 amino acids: CASSYTGELFF. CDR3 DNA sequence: TGTGCCAGCAGCTATACCGGGGAGCTGTTTTTT.

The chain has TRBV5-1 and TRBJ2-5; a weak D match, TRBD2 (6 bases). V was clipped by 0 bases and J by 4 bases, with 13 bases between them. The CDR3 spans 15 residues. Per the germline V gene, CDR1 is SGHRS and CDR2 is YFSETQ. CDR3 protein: CASSLEQRGSETQYF. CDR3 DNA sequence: TGCGCCAGCAGCTTGGAACAACGGGGGTCAGAGACCCAGTACTTC.

This CDR3 is CASSERLAKTQYF. CDR3 bases: TGTGCCAGCAGCGAGAGACTAGCGAAGACCCAGTACTTC. The chain joins TRBV9 to TRBJ2-5; TRBD2 aligns across 8 bases. Trimming removed 3 bases from V and 6 bases from J; junction bases left unmatched: 4. Germline values: CDR1 SGDLS, CDR2 YYNGEE. This CDR3 is built from 13 residues.

CDR3 DNA sequence: TGTGCCAGCAGCTTATTTAGGGGGCGGAACTCTTATGGCTACACCTTC. Its translation is CASSLFRGRNSYGYTF. This sequence joins TRBV7-8 and TRBJ1-2, with TRBD1 identical over 7 bases. The ends lost 2 bases at V and 5 bases at J; junction bases unmatched: 11. The CDR3 runs to 16 residues. The germline CDR1 and CDR2 sequences are SGHVS and FQNEAQ.

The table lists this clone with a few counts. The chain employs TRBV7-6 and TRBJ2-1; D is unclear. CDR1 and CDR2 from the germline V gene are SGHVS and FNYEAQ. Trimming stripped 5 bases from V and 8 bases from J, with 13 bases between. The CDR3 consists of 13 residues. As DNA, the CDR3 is TGTGCCAGCAGCCCCAACTGGGCCGATGAGCAGTTCTTC. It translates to CASSPNWADEQFF.

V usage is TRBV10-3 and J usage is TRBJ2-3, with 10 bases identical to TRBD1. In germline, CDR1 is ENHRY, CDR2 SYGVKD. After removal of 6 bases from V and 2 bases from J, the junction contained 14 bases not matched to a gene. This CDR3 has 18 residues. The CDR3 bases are TGTGCCATCAGCGAAACCATCGGGACAGGGGCGACCACAGATACGCAGTATTTT. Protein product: CAISETIGTGATTDTQYF.